One and the same sample provided the 13 T cell receptor beta chains below, sequenced in a study of CDR3 diversity in severe acne. Each CDR3 protein is one row after TCRdb ran MiXCR on the PCR reads. The table includes about 86,000 distinct CDR3 sequences, about 54% detected once. Sequenced material: blood. These TCRs come from a male donor in good health, without acne.

This sequence joins TRBV10-3 and TRBJ2-3; D perhaps matches TRBD2 (6 bases). CDR1 and CDR2 (germline): ENHRY, SYGVKD. CDR3 length: 14 residues. The V gene lost 5 bases and the J gene lost 8 bases, with 17 bases spanning the gap. CDR3 region: CAISSPRESGTQYF. CDR3 bases: TGTGCCATCAGTTCCCCCCGGGAGTCGGGTACGCAGTATTTT.

The chain is built from TRBV2 and TRBJ2-5, with TRBD2 matching 9 bases. Germline lookup yields CDR1 SNHLY and CDR2 FYNNEI. J lost 2 bases, V lost 6 bases, and 4 bases had no gene match. The CDR3 consists of 14 residues. This chain's CDR3 is CASRRLAVQETQYF. The CDR3 nucleotides read TGTGCCAGCAGGAGACTAGCGGTTCAAGAGACCCAGTACTTC.

V gene TRBV20-1 combines with J gene TRBJ2-7; 8 bases are a match to TRBD2. The germline V gene encodes CDR1 DFQATT and CDR2 SNEGSKA (reference sequence). After removal of 7 bases from V and 1 base from J, the junction contained 15 bases not matched to a gene. This CDR3 is built from 16 residues. CDR3 residues: CSVRTSSLLDSYEQYF. Written as DNA, the CDR3 is TGCAGTGTGAGGACTAGCAGTTTATTAGATTCCTACGAGCAGTACTTC.

This chain joins TRBV9 and TRBJ2-5, with D unresolved. The CDR3 spans 11 residues. Germline V gene sequence: CDR1 SGDLS, CDR2 YYNGEE. Trimming stripped 3 bases from V and 7 bases from J, with 7 bases between. The CDR3 coding sequence is TGTGCCAGCAGCGATGACCTGACCCAGTACTTC. Translating it yields CASSDDLTQYF.

This chain connects TRBV7-8 to TRBJ2-5, with D perhaps matching TRBD2 (5 bases). CDR3 size: 13 residues. The V and J ends lost 0 bases and 5 bases respectively, with 7 bases between them. In germline, CDR1 is SGHVS, CDR2 FQNEAQ. CDR3 bases: TGTGCCAGCAGCTTAGCGGGAGCCGAGACCCAGTACTTC. Translation: CASSLAGAETQYF.

This clonotype was detected only a few times. The chain has TRBV5-1 and TRBJ1-1; 9 nucleotides align to TRBD1. Germline CDR1 and CDR2: SGHRS and YFSETQ. CDR3 size: 15 residues. The trim removed 0 bases at V and 6 bases at J, leaving 6 bases unmatched. The CDR3 sequence: CASSLEQGARSEAFF. The CDR3 nucleotides are TGCGCCAGCAGCTTGGAACAGGGGGCGCGATCTGAAGCTTTCTTT. The full variable domain, rest sourced from reference TRBV5-1 and TRBJ1-1, is KAGVTQTPRYLIKTRGQQVTLSCSPISGHRSVSWYQQTPGQGLQFLFEYFSETQRNKGNFPGRFSGRQFSNSRSEMNVSTLELGDSALYLCASSLEQGARSEAFFGQGTRLTVV.

The rearrangement joins TRBV28 to TRBJ2-5; TRBD2 is a possible D gene (6 bases). Germline loops: CDR1 MDHEN, CDR2 SYDVKM. Trimming stripped 3 bases from V and 7 bases from J, with 15 bases between. The CDR3 is 14 residues long. The CDR3 sequence: CASSFGGLGGTQYF. In DNA form, the CDR3 reads TGTGCCAGCAGTTTCGGGGGACTGGGCGGGACCCAGTACTTC.

This clonotype has more than one count but fewer than ten. J is TRBJ2-7 and V is TRBV2; a weak D match, TRBD2 (5 bases). Trimming stripped 4 bases from V and 2 bases from J, with 12 bases between. This CDR3 has 14 residues. Germline V gene data show CDR1 as SNHLY and CDR2 as FYNNEI. This chain's CDR3 is CASSGMGVPYEQYF. CDR3 DNA: TGTGCCAGCAGTGGAATGGGAGTCCCCTACGAGCAGTACTTC.

A remark on this clonotype: A read error may explain this, as a much larger clone is one base away. The rearrangement joins TRBV25-1 to TRBJ2-7, with 8 bases lining up with TRBD1. The CDR3 has 16 amino acids. The germline CDR1 and CDR2 sequences are MGHDK and SYGVNS. CDR3 in DNA: TGTGCCCGCAGTGATCTCTCCCCGGACAGGGACTACGAGCAGTACTTC. Its protein product is CARSDLSPDRDYEQYF.

The table lists this clonotype with a few counts. This chain links TRBV20-1 with TRBJ2-7; D is tentatively TRBD1 or TRBD2 (6 bases each). Germline CDR1 and CDR2: DFQATT and SNEGSKA (reference sequence). The CDR3 has 12 residues. Trimming removed 6 bases from V and 3 bases from J, with 12 bases in between. In nucleotides, the CDR3 is TGCAGTGCCCAGGAGGGGGACTACGAGCAGTACTTC. Translation gives CSAQEGDYEQYF.

A note on this clonotype: A much larger clone lies a single base off, so this may be a read error. The chain couples TRBV5-1 to TRBJ1-1, with D hard to call. The CDR3 has 15 amino acids. The germline V gene encodes CDR1 SGHRS and CDR2 YFSETQ. The CDR3 protein is CASSLAWRDGTGAFF. CDR3 coding DNA: TGCGCCAGCAGCTTGGCCTGGCGCGATGGCACTGGAGCTTTCTTT.

This clonotype is medium-sized in the sample. V usage is TRBV5-1 and J usage is TRBJ2-7; 8 positions agree with TRBD1. Germline lookup yields CDR1 SGHRS and CDR2 YFSETQ. There are 15 residues in the CDR3. V shed 0 bases, J shed 1 base, and the junction held 3 bases outside the gene matches. The CDR3 DNA is TGCGCCAGCAGCTTGGGGACAGGGCTATCCTACGAGCAGTACTTC. Its protein product is CASSLGTGLSYEQYF.

The chain joins TRBV20-1 to TRBJ2-7; D is perhaps TRBD1 (6 bases). The V and J ends lost 3 bases and 1 base respectively, with 10 bases between them. The germline V gene encodes CDR1 DFQATT and CDR2 SNEGSKA (reference sequence). There are 13 residues in the CDR3. CDR3 sequence reads: CSARGDTSYEQYF. The CDR3 DNA is TGCAGTGCTAGGGGGGACACTTCCTACGAGCAGTACTTC.